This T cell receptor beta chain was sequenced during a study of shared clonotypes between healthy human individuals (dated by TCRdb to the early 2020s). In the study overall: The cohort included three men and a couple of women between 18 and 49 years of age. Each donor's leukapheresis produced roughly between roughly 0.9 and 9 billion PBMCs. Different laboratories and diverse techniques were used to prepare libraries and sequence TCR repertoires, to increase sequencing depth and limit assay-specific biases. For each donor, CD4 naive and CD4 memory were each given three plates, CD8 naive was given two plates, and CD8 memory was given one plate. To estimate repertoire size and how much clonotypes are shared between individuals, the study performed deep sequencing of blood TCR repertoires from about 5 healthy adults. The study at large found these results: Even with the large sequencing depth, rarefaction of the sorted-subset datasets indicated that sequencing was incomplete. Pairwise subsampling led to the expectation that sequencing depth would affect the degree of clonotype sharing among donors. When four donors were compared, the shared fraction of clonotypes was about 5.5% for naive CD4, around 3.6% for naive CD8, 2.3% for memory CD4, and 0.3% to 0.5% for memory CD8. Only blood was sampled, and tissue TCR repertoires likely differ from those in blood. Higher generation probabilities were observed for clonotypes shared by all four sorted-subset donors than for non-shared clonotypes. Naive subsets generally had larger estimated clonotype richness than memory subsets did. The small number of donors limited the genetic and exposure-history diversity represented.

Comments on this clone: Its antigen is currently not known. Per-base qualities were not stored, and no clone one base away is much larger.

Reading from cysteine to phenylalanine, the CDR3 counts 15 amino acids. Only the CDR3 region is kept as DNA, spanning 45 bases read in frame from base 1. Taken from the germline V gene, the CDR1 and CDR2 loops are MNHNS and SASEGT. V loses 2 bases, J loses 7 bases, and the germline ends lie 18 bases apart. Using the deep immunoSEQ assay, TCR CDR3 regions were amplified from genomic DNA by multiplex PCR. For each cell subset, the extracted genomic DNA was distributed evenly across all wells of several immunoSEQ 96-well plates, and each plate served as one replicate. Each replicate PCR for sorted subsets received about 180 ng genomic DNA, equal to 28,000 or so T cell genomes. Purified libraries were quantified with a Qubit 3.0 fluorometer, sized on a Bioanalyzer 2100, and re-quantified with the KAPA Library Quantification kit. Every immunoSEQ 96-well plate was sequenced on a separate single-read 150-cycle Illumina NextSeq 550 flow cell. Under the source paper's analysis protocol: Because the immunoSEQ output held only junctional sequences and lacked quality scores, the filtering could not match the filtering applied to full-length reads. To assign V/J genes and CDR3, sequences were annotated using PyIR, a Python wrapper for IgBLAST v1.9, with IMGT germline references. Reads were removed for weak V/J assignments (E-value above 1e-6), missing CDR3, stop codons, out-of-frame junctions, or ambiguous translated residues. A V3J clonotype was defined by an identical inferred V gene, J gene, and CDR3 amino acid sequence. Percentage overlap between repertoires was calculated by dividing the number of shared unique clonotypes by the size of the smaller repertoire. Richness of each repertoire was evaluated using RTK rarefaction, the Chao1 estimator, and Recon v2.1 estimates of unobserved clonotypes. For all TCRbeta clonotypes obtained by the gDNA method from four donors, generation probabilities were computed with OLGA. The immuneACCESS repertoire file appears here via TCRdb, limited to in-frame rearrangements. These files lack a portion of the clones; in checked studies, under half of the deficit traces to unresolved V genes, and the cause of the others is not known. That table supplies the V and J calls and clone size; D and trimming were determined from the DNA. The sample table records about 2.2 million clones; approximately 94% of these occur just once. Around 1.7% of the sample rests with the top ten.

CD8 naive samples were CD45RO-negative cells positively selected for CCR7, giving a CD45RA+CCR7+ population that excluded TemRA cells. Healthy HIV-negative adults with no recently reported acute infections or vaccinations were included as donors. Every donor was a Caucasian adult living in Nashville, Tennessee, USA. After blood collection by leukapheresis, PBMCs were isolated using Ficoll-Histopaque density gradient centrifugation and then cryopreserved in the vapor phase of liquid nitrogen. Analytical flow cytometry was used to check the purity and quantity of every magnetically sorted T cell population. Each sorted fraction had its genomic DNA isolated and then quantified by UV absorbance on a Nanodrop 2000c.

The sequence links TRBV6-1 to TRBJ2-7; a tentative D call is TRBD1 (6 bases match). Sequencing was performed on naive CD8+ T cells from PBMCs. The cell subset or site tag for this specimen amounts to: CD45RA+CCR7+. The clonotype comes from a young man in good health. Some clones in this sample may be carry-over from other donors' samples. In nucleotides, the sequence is TGTGCCAGCAGTGAAATGTCAGGGGTCGGTCCGGAGCAGTACTTC. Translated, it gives CASSEMSGVGPEQYF.